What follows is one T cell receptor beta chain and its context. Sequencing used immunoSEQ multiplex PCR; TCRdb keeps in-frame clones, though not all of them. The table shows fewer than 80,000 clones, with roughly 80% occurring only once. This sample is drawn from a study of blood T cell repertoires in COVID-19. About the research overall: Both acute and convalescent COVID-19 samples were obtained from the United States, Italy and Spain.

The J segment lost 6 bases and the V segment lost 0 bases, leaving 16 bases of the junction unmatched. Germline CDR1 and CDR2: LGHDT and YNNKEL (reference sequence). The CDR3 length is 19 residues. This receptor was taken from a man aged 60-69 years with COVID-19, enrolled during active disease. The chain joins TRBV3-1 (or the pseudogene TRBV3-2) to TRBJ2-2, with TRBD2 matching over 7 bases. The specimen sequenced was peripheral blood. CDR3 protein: CASSQDLGGTGEGAGELFF. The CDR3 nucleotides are TGTGCCAGCAGCCAAGATCTTGGGGGGACCGGGGAGGGTGCCGGGGAGCTGTTTTTT.